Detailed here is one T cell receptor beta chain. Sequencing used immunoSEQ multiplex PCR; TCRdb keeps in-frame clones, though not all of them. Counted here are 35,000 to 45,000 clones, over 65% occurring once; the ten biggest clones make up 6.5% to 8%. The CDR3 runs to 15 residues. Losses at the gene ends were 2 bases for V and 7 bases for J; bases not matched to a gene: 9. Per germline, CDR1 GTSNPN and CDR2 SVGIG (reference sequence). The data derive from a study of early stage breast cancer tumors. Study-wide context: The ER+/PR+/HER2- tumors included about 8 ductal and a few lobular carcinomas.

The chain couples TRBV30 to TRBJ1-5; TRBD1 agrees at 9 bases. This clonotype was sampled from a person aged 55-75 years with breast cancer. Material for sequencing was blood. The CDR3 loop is CAWSLHTGGGQPQHF. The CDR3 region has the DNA TGTGCCTGGAGTCTACATACAGGGGGCGGACAGCCCCAGCATTTT. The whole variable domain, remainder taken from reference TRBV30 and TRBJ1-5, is SQTIHQWPATLVQPVGSPLSLECTVEGTSNPNLYWYRQAAGRGLQLLFYSVGIGQISSEVPQNLSASRPQDRQFILSSKKLLLSDSGFYLCAWSLHTGGGQPQHFGDGTRLSIL.